The present TCR beta chain was sequenced within a study of T cell changes during pregnancy in multiple sclerosis. Per the germline V gene, CDR1 is SGDLS and CDR2 is YYNGEE. The CDR3 sequence is 13 residues long. V was clipped by 0 bases and J by 4 bases, with 4 bases between them. Method: immunoSEQ multiplex PCR; TCRdb's copy keeps in-frame clones and lacks some. The sample lists 80,000 to 100,000 clones; 90% to 95% were seen once. The sequence was collected from a female donor in good health, enrolled as a control in a pregnancy study. The chain combines TRBV9 with TRBJ2-2; no firm D call. The source material was peripheral blood, sampled after pregnancy. In DNA, the CDR3 is TGTGCCAGCAGCGTAGAGAGCACCGGGGAGCTGTTTTTT. Encoded protein: CASSVESTGELFF.